These 3 T cell receptor beta chains share one sample of origin, sequenced in a study of blood T cell repertoires in COVID-19. TCRdb's copy holds only in-frame clones and misses some; the assay was immunoSEQ multiplex PCR. The data show some 150,000 clones, more than 85% seen once. Sequencing was carried out using peripheral blood. These receptors came from a woman aged 70-85 years with acute or convalescent COVID-19.

This sequence joins TRBV19 and TRBJ2-6, with 7 bases matching TRBD2. Germline V gives CDR1 LNHDA, CDR2 SQIVND (reference sequence). The CDR3 loop spans 16 amino acids. The V and J ends lost 6 bases and 0 bases, in that order; junction bases with no gene match: 5. In DNA, the CDR3 is TGTGCCAGTAGCCGGGGGGACCTCTCTGGGGCCAACGTCCTGACTTTC. As protein: CASSRGDLSGANVLTF.

The chain employs TRBV9 and TRBJ1-2, with 9 bases matching TRBD1. Germline trimming cut 4 bases from V and 7 bases from J; bases unmatched to any gene: 8. From germline, CDR1 is SGDLS and CDR2 YYNGEE. The CDR3 is made up of 14 amino acids. The CDR3 DNA is TGTGCCAGCAGCCCCCAGGGACAGGGCCTTGGCTACACCTTC. Translation: CASSPQGQGLGYTF.

In nucleotides, the CDR3 is TGTGCCAGCAGCTGGCCCAGCAGCGGGGGTCTCGCGGTGGATACGCAGTATTTT. Its protein product is CASSWPSSGGLAVDTQYF. The chain carries TRBV5-6 and TRBJ2-3; TRBD2 agrees at 8 bases. V shed 3 bases, J shed 6 bases, and the junction held 18 bases outside the gene matches. Germline V gene lookup returns CDR1 SGHDT and CDR2 YYEEEE. The CDR3 loop spans 18 amino acids.